The present TCR beta chain was sequenced within a study of cytomegalovirus exposure and HLA in healthy donors (dated by TCRdb to between 2016 and 2019). Regarding the complete study: An earlier analysis of several hundred of the donors reported 276 Gb of sequence data and 117 million unique TCR beta sequences from roughly 180 million T cells. About 310 gigabases of sequencing data and approximately 84 million unique TCR sequences were included in an early release covering roughly 700 HLA-typed donors. Of the approximately 400 genotyped donors, about 80% fell in the genetic ancestry cluster associated with self-reported Caucasian donors. The study aimed to test whether cataloging public T cell receptors could reveal signatures of past pathogen exposure. The T cell repertoires of 666 subjects were profiled by immunosequencing and related to cytomegalovirus serostatus. Along with the roughly 610-subject first cohort, a separate validation cohort of more than 90 different subjects was used. High-throughput TCR immunosequencing, statistical association of individual TCRs with disease status, and machine learning were combined to predict cytomegalovirus infection status. In a later analysis, previously published TCR beta repertoires from about 670 donors were re-analyzed and high-resolution HLA genotyping was added so that TCR occurrence patterns could be studied. Rather than using new phenotypic data, the later analysis identified candidate immune exposures from TCR beta sequences and from how often those sequences occurred across donors. To decide whether each TCR beta V gene segment behaved as functional or pseudogenic, an earlier analysis of approximately 600 of the donors relied on high-throughput TCR beta sequencing. Donor age, sex, ethnicity and CMV serostatus were compiled together with the repertoire data. In a later genetic analysis, genome-wide SNP genotypes for about three fifths of the 666 donors were used, and that subset was treated as a discovery cohort. Every discovery cohort repertoire had been produced on one sequencing platform. Class I and class II HLA loci were covered by the typing at four-digit resolution. Typing coverage varied by locus: about 629-640 donors for A, B, C, DRB1 and DQB1; more than 500 for DQA1; 600 to 610 for DPA1; roughly 450 for DPB1. Roughly 5 DR-DQ haplotypes were treated as single units for association and clustering because of strong linkage in the cohort. Among several hundred genotyped donors of the cohort, an average of around 240,000 unique TCR beta nucleotide sequences was sequenced per donor, of which approximately 18% were non-productive. Here is what the overall study found, with its caveats: The 87-base-pair reads could not distinguish some IMGT-functional V segments, including TRBV6-2 and TRBV6-3, so those segments were excluded. A cluster of highly shared sequence variants was judged likely to represent a technical artifact of the sequencing pipeline. In a later analysis, HLA-associated TCR beta chains were found to be more clonally expanded and to have lower generation probabilities than equally common non-associated chains. In a later analysis, the rate of TCR association differed among HLA loci, with DRB1 alleles having the most associated TCRs and HLA-C alleles having the fewest. Most TCR sequences were observed very rarely across donors, whereas some public TCRs were present in many individuals. HLA typing was unavailable for some donors at each locus, so association tests used only the typed subset. According to a later analysis, parvovirus B19, influenza, CMV and Epstein-Barr virus appeared linked to several top co-occurrence clusters. The classifier was reported to diagnose cytomegalovirus status with high specificity and sensitivity in both the original cohort and the validation cohort. An earlier analysis of around 600 of the donors showed that most TCR beta V segments appeared in productive rearrangements either about 87% or about 30% of the time, which broadly matched IMGT annotations. In this cohort, only TCR beta chains were sequenced, and detectable features were limited by the absence of alpha or paired-chain data. At a false discovery rate of 0.05, a later analysis linked 16,951 TCR beta sequences to specific HLA alleles. For the cohort, immune exposure information was limited to CMV serostatus. A further reported finding was that TCR beta sequences accurately predicted the HLA-A and HLA-B alleles for most subjects in the first cohort. Sequencing depth was assumed to be roughly uniform across donors in the presence/absence analyses, though that assumption may not hold. The authors suggested that the approach could potentially be generalized to other disease states and immunological phenotypes. An association between a missense DCLRE1C variant and V-gene and J-gene trimming of TCR beta chains was found in a later genetic analysis and replicated in an independent cohort. A few of the identified cytomegalovirus-associated TCR beta chains were confirmed in vitro to be specific for cytomegalovirus antigens. The earlier analysis of 587 of the donors excluded 15 to 20 rarely observed V segments, including chromosome 9 orphons, because counts were too low. Strong co-occurrence of HLA alleles, especially DR and DQ, made assigning TCR associations to individual alleles difficult. According to a later analysis, most CMV-associated TCR beta chains appeared to be HLA-restricted, and the HLA associations seemed to be driven largely by CMV exposure. In a later genetic analysis, fewer N-insertions in productive TCRs were reported among donors in an Asian-associated ancestry cluster than the roughly 640-donor mean. In the study, some 180 TCR beta chains were listed as associated with cytomegalovirus. Correlated functional status among segregating V segments might reflect linkage disequilibrium, but an unknown experimental factor could not be ruled out.

The cohort comprised 710 or so healthy bone marrow donors. At the time of sampling, every cohort member was nominally healthy, though immune exposures that went unrecorded were likely present. The donor tested CMV seronegative, placing the donor among the 300 to 400 seronegative members of the cohort. Each donor provided a peripheral blood sample, and peripheral blood mononuclear cells were used for TCR beta sequencing. The Qiagen DNeasy Blood Extraction Kit was used to extract genomic DNA from the blood cell samples. From its cysteine to its phenylalanine, the CDR3 spans 14 amino acids. Kept here is only the CDR3 DNA, which spans 42 bases and is read in frame from base 1. In the germline V gene, CDR1 corresponds to LGHNA and CDR2 to YNFKEQ. V and J are trimmed by 2 bases and 7 bases, and the gene matches miss 6 bases of the junction. As to this clone: Its binding antigen is unknown. Per-base quality was not reported, and no clone a single base away is much larger than it.

The library was built by means of the immunoSEQ multiplex PCR assay. For the multiplex PCR, a mixture combining 60 forward primers for TCR Vbeta segments and 13 reverse primers for TCR Jbeta segments was used. The CDR3 region of rearranged TCR beta genes was amplified from genomic DNA by a multiplex PCR assay. The Illumina HiSeq System was used to sequence the amplified TCR beta libraries as 87-base-pair reads. In the paper's pipeline: A later analysis tallied 75 million to 95 million unique TCR beta chains across the 610 or so repertoires, and approximately 12 million of those chains were shared by two or more donors. To remove PCR and sequencing errors, raw reads were error-corrected and collapsed into unique sequences using a nearest-neighbor algorithm that merged closely related sequences. CDR3 sequences were aligned to IMGT reference sequences to assign V, D and J gene segments. Each retained sequence needed at least a six-nucleotide match to both a V gene segment and a J gene segment. Rearrangements were called productive when the CDR3 lacked stop codons and stayed in frame with V and J; all others were non-productive. CDR3 was defined according to IMGT convention as the region running from the second conserved V-encoded cysteine to the conserved J-encoded phenylalanine. Sequences without an unambiguous match to a single V gene segment were excluded from the earlier analysis of over 500 of the donors. In an earlier analysis of 587 of the donors, V segments were called functional above 56.7% productive rearrangements and were called segregating when the between-donor standard deviation exceeded 5%. To diagnose cytomegalovirus status from the catalog of TCR beta chain sequences, a statistical classification framework was built. In a later analysis, V and J genes were assigned by comparing TCR nucleotide sequences against IMGT/GENE-DB human TR gene sequences. The TCRdist pipeline was used in a later analysis to assign CDR3 sequences and most-parsimonious VDJ recombination scenarios. A later analysis defined each TCR beta chain by its CDR3 amino acid sequence plus V-gene family, and excluded reads lacking a unique V-gene family. To address suspected cross-contamination and a sequencing artifact, a later analysis removed around 600 highly shared, low-generation-probability nucleotide sequences. A later analysis calculated a clonal expansion index for each public chain from normalized within-repertoire ranks of inferred template counts. A later analysis computed generation probabilities with a VDJ recombination model fitted to out-of-frame rearrangements, and checked the results against IGoR. In a later analysis, TCR-TCR, TCR-HLA and TCR-CMV co-occurrence was scored with hypergeometric tests, and a repertoire-size bias correction was applied to TCR pairs. To estimate false discovery rates, a later analysis permuted the HLA or CMV assignments 20 times. In a later analysis, co-occurring TCRs were grouped using DBSCAN, with TCRdist sequence similarity added in when clustering inside HLA-allele-positive subsets. For co-occurrence clustering, repertoires with fewer than 30,000 or more than 120,000 public chains were excluded, along with 4 to 6 repertoires with anomalous nucleotide sharing. Imported from immuneACCESS, the table was reduced by TCRdb to in-frame sequences with V and J called. These copies leave out some clones; in studies compared against another copy, an unresolved V gene accounts for under half, and the cause of the remainder is not known. The DNA gave D and trimming, while V, J and clone size come from that table. The sample includes under 150,000 clones, with roughly four fifths observed a single time. The ten largest clones capture 1.5% to 2% of the sample.

The clonotype comes from a woman between 18 and 29 years old in good health and CMV-seronegative. The chain is made from TRBV4-2 and TRBJ1-2; 8 central bases correspond to TRBD1. Sequencing was done on a sample of PBMCs. The nucleotide sequence reads TGTGCCAGCAGCCAACTAGACAGGGGAGGTGGCTACACCTTC. Translated, it gives CASSQLDRGGGYTF.